Listed below are T cell receptor beta chains from one sample, sequenced in a study of shared clonotypes between healthy human individuals. Measured with immunoSEQ multiplex PCR; TCRdb has only the in-frame clones, and not every one. The table shows a few million clones, with 93% occurring only once. Source material: naive CD4+ T cells from PBMCs. These receptors all stem from a man between 18 and 35 years old in good health. Some clones in this sample may be carry-over from other donors' samples. The CDR3 runs from the conserved cysteine through the conserved F or W. Each record gives: D gene, V gene, J gene, clone size, CDR3 protein, CDR3 DNA. The D gene is left open where the match is weak. Part of the rows lack a size; the others show once, few, many or a class for expanded clones.

>NA|TRBV5-1|TRBJ2-4|NA
CASSLGPAAKDIQYF
TGCGCCAGCAGCTTGGGGCCGGCTGCCAAAGACATTCAGTACTTC
>TRBD2|TRBV6-7|TRBJ2-1|NA
CASSYPPGLARCEQFF
TGTGCCAGCAGTTATCCGCCGGGACTAGCTAGGTGTGAGCAGTTCTTC
>TRBD2|TRBV5-1|TRBJ2-3|NA
CASSLGLAGGGSTDTQYF
TGCGCCAGCAGCTTAGGACTAGCGGGAGGAGGGTCCACAGATACGCAGTATTTT
>NA|TRBV18|TRBJ1-4|once
CASSPPGSTTNEKLFF
TGTGCCAGCTCACCCCCGGGCTCTACAACTAATGAAAAACTGTTTTTT
>NA|TRBV27|TRBJ1-5|NA
CASSLLSGKPQHF
TGTGCCAGCAGTTTACTATCAGGGAAGCCCCAGCATTTT
>TRBD1|TRBV5-4|TRBJ1-1|once
CASSGRDRGAEAFF
TGTGCCAGCAGCGGGCGGGACAGGGGAGCTGAAGCTTTCTTT
>NA|TRBV6-5|TRBJ1-5|NA
CATRGLGDNQPQHF
TGTGCCACACGGGGGTTGGGGGACAATCAGCCCCAGCATTTT
>NA|TRBV4-2|TRBJ1-1|NA
CASSQETRLHTEAFF
TGTGCCAGCAGCCAAGAAACTCGATTACACACTGAAGCTTTCTTT
>NA|TRBV7-2|TRBJ1-4|NA
CASSATGATNEKLFF
TGTGCCAGCAGCGCGACAGGAGCAACTAATGAAAAACTGTTTTTT
>NA|TRBV28|TRBJ2-1|NA
CASSLRPSSYNEQFF
TGTGCCAGCAGTTTGCGTCCAAGCTCCTACAATGAGCAGTTCTTC
>NA|TRBV4-2|TRBJ2-1|once
CASSQDSSAGGEFF
TGTGCCAGCAGCCAGGACAGTAGCGCAGGAGGCGAGTTCTTC
>NA|TRBV6-1|TRBJ2-7|once
CASSGDPRRYRYF
TGTGCCAGCAGTGGGGACCCAAGGAGGTATCGGTACTTC
>NA|TRBV4-1|TRBJ1-6|NA
CASSKSDGSSYNSPLHF
TGCGCCAGCAGCAAGTCCGATGGGAGCTCCTATAATTCACCCCTCCACTTT
>NA|TRBV9|TRBJ2-1|NA
CASSAEQGDNEQFF
TGTGCCAGCAGCGCAGAGCAGGGAGATAATGAGCAGTTCTTC
>NA|TRBV5-4|TRBJ1-3|NA
CASSLGLTENSGNTIYF
TGTGCCAGCAGCTTAGGACTTACAGAAAACTCTGGAAACACCATATATTTT
>NA|TRBV5-1|TRBJ2-5|once
CASSLGATPVQETQYF
TGCGCCAGCAGCTTGGGAGCGACACCAGTCCAAGAGACCCAGTACTTC
>TRBD1|TRBV28|TRBJ2-7|NA
CASSPVGQGRSYEQYF
TGTGCCAGCAGCCCAGTGGGACAGGGTCGCTCCTACGAGCAGTACTTC
>NA|TRBV5-1|TRBJ1-1|NA
CASRRLRQDFEAFF
TGCGCCAGCAGACGCCTCCGACAGGACTTTGAAGCTTTCTTT
>TRBD2|TRBV19|TRBJ2-2|NA
CASLTSGRGTGELFF
TGTGCCAGTCTGACTAGCGGGAGGGGGACCGGGGAGCTGTTTTTT
>NA|TRBV15|TRBJ1-1|NA
CATSRVPGGNTEAFF
TGTGCCACCAGCAGGGTACCGGGAGGGAACACTGAAGCTTTCTTT
>NA|TRBV7-2|TRBJ2-1|NA
CASSLYGGAGSYEQFF
TGTGCCAGCAGCTTATATGGAGGGGCAGGGTCGTATGAGCAGTTCTTC
>NA|TRBV29-1|TRBJ1-1|NA
CSVAGSSEAFF
TGCAGCGTTGCAGGGTCCAGCGAAGCTTTCTTT
>NA|TRBV14|TRBJ1-4|NA
CASSQENSYNEKLFF
TGTGCCAGCAGCCAAGAGAACAGTTATAATGAAAAACTGTTTTTT
>NA|TRBV5-1|TRBJ2-1|NA
CASSTQDIYNEQFF
TGCGCCAGCAGCACCCAGGACATTTACAATGAGCAGTTCTTC
>NA|TRBV9|TRBJ2-2|once
CASSVDAGLSTGELFF
TGTGCCAGCAGCGTAGATGCGGGACTGTCCACCGGGGAGCTGTTTTTT
>NA|TRBV30|TRBJ1-4|NA
CASQGDNEKLFF
TGTGCCTCACAGGGAGATAATGAAAAACTGTTTTTT
>NA|TRBV5-4|TRBJ2-5|NA
CASSFPTEQETQYF
TGTGCCAGCAGCTTCCCGACAGAACAAGAGACCCAGTACTTC
>TRBD1|TRBV5-1|TRBJ1-5|few
CASSWDRDQPQHF
TGCGCCAGCAGCTGGGACAGGGATCAGCCCCAGCATTTT
>NA|TRBV28|TRBJ2-5|NA
CASSFQNWEETQYF
TGTGCCAGCAGTTTTCAAAACTGGGAAGAGACCCAGTACTTC
>TRBD1|TRBV7-9|TRBJ1-5|NA
CASSSQGAAGQPQHF
TGTGCCAGCAGCTCACAGGGGGCTGCCGGTCAGCCCCAGCATTTT
>NA|TRBV7-2|TRBJ1-2|NA
CASSLRANYGYTF
TGTGCCAGCAGCTTACGGGCTAACTATGGCTACACCTTC
>NA|TRBV5-1|TRBJ1-1|NA
CASSLEPVGEAFF
TGCGCCAGCAGCTTGGAACCTGTAGGTGAAGCTTTCTTT
>NA|TRBV9|TRBJ2-2|NA
CASSVVSYGELFF
TGTGCCAGCAGCGTAGTAAGTTACGGGGAGCTGTTTTTT
>TRBD1|TRBV6-6|TRBJ2-7|NA
CASRRTGPYEQYF
TGTGCCAGCAGGCGGACAGGGCCCTACGAGCAGTACTTC
>NA|TRBV30|TRBJ2-7|NA
CAWSVRGGGRNEQYF
TGTGCCTGGAGTGTACGAGGGGGAGGACGGAACGAGCAGTACTTC
>NA|TRBV2|TRBJ2-3|NA
CASLGQRSADTQYF
TGTGCCAGCCTCGGACAGAGGAGTGCAGATACGCAGTATTTT
>TRBD1|TRBV6-1|TRBJ2-1|NA
CASSDPGQGYFNEQFF
TGTGCCAGCAGTGACCCGGGACAGGGTTATTTCAATGAGCAGTTCTTC
>TRBD1|TRBV7-9|TRBJ2-2|NA
CASSLERGRLNTGELFF
TGTGCCAGCAGCTTAGAAAGGGGGCGACTAAACACCGGGGAGCTGTTTTTT
>TRBD2|TRBV7-3|TRBJ2-1|NA
CASGTSGNYNEQFF
TGTGCCAGCGGGACTAGCGGGAACTACAATGAGCAGTTCTTC
>TRBD2|TRBV28|TRBJ2-5|NA
CASRRGLAGVETQYF
TGTGCCAGCAGAAGGGGACTAGCGGGAGTAGAGACCCAGTACTTC
>NA|TRBV7-3|TRBJ1-1|once
CASSRSPSTEAFF
TGTGCCAGCAGCCGGAGCCCCTCCACTGAAGCTTTCTTT
>NA|TRBV15|TRBJ1-5|NA
CATSRDRGPAGANQPQHF
TGTGCCACCAGCAGAGATCGAGGCCCGGCCGGGGCCAATCAGCCCCAGCATTTT
>NA|TRBV10-3|TRBJ2-5|NA
CAISDRRQETQYF
TGTGCCATCAGTGACCGGCGGCAAGAGACCCAGTACTTC
>NA|TRBV4-2|TRBJ1-1|once
CASSQDEGDTEAFF
TGTGCCAGCAGCCAAGACGAGGGTGACACTGAAGCTTTCTTT
>TRBD1|TRBV6-6|TRBJ2-7|NA
CASSPTTGGEQYF
TGTGCCAGCAGTCCCACGACAGGGGGTGAGCAGTACTTC
>NA|TRBV7-9|TRBJ2-5|NA
CASSLSVETQYF
TGTGCCAGCAGCTTATCCGTTGAGACCCAGTACTTC
>NA|TRBV7-2|TRBJ1-4|NA
CASSFRGRGEKLFF
TGTGCCAGCAGCTTCCGGGGGCGCGGTGAAAAACTGTTTTTT
>NA|TRBV18|TRBJ2-7|NA
CASSPGRSGEQYF
TGTGCCAGCTCCCCCGGTCGGAGTGGGGAGCAGTACTTC
>TRBD1|TRBV11-3|TRBJ2-1|NA
CASSLGTGVYNEQFF
TGTGCCAGCAGCTTGGGGACAGGTGTCTACAATGAGCAGTTCTTC